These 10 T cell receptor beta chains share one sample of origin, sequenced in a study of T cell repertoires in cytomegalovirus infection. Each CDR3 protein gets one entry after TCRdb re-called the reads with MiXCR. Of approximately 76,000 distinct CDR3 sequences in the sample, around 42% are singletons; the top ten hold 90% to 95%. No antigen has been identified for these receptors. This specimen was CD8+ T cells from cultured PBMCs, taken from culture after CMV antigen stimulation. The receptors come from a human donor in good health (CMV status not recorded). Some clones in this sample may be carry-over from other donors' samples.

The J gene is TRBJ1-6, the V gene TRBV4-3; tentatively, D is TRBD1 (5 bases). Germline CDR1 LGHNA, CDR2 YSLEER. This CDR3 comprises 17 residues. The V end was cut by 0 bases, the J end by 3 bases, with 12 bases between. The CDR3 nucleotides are TGCGCCAGCAGCCAAGATCTTAGGGGCCTCTATAATTCACCCCTCCACTTT. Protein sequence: CASSQDLRGLYNSPLHF.

The CDR3 coding sequence is TGTGCCAGCCTCGGGACAGGGAGCTACGAGCAGTACTTC. Translating it yields CASLGTGSYEQYF. The chain links TRBV6-1 to TRBJ2-7, with TRBD1 identical over 9 bases. V lost 8 bases and J lost 3; bases outside the gene matches: 5. The CDR3 extends over 13 amino acids. Germline V gene sequence: CDR1 MNHNS, CDR2 SASEGT.

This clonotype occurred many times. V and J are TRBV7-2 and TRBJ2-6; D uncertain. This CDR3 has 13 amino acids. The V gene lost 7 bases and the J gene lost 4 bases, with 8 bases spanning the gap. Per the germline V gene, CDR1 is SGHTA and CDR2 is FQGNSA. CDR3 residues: CASTMGGANVLTF. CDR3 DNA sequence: TGTGCCAGCACTATGGGGGGGGCCAACGTCCTGACTTTC.

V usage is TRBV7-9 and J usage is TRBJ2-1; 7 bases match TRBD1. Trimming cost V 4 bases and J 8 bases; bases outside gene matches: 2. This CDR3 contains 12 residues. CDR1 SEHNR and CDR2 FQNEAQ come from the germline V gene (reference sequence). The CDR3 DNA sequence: TGTGCCAGCAGCTCGCAGGGGGATGAGCAGTTCTTC. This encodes CASSSQGDEQFF.

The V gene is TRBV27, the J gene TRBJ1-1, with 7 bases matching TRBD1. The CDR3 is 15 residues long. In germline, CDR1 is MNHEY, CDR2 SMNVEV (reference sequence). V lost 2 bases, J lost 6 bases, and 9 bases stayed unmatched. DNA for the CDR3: TGTGCCAGCAGTTTAATAGGGGGCGGGTTTGCTGAAGCTTTCTTT. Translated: CASSLIGGGFAEAFF.

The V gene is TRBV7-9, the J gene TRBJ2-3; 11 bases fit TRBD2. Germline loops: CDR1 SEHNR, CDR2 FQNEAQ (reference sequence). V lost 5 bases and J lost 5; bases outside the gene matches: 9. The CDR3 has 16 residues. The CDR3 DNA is TGTGCCAGCAGCCCTCGACTAGCGGGGTGGGAAGATACGCAGTATTTT. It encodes CASSPRLAGWEDTQYF.

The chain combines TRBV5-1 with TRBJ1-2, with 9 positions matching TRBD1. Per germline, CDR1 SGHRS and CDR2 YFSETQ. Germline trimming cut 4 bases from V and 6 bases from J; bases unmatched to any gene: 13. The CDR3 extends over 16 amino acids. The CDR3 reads CASSPTRRGTGNGYTF. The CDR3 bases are TGCGCCAGCAGCCCGACCAGACGGGGGACAGGGAATGGCTACACCTTC.

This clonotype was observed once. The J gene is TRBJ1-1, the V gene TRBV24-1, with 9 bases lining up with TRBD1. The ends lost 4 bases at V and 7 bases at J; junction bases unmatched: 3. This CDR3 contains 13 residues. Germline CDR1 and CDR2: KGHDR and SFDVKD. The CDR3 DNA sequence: TGTGCCACCAGTGACCGGGGACAGGGTGAAGCTTTCTTT. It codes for CATSDRGQGEAFF.

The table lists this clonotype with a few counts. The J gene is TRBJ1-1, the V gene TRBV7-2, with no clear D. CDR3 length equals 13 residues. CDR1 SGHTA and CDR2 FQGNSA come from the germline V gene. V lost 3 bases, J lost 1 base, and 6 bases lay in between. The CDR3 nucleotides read TGTGCCAGCAGCTTTTTGTCGAACACTGAAGCTTTCTTT. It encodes CASSFLSNTEAFF.

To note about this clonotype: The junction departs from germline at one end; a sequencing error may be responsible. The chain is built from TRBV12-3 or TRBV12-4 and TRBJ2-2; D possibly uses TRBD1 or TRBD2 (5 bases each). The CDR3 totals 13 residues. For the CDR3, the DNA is TGTGCCAGCAGTGAGGGGAACCCCGGGGAGCTGTTTTTT. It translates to CASSEGNPGELFF.